Each of the 19 T cell receptor beta chains below was sequenced from the same sample in a study of identical twins. MiXCR, run by TCRdb on the 5' RACE reads, gives a single entry per CDR3 protein. The table records 1.5 million to 2 million distinct CDR3 sequences, 25% to 35% of them present only once. The sample comprised cord blood. These receptors were collected from a newborn girl in good health.

V is TRBV28 and J is TRBJ1-2; no definite D call. V gave up 7 bases and J gave up 4 bases, with 22 bases separating them. The germline V gene has CDR1 MDHEN and CDR2 SYDVKM. CDR3 size: 16 residues. The chain's CDR3 is CASTPPGLIFLYGYTF. DNA for the CDR3: TGTGCCAGCACCCCTCCTGGACTAATCTTTCTCTATGGCTACACCTTC.

In its sample, this clonotype was seen a few times. The chain employs TRBV5-1 and TRBJ2-3, with 9 bases identical to TRBD2. Germline CDR1 and CDR2: SGHRS and YFSETQ. V lost 5 bases, J lost 3 bases, and 13 bases stayed unmatched. The CDR3 spans 17 residues. CDR3 sequence: CASSASAGGPVTDTQYF. The CDR3 nucleotides are TGCGCCAGCAGTGCCTCGGCGGGAGGGCCTGTGACAGATACGCAGTATTTT.

In regard to this clonotype: A much bigger clone sits one base away, suggesting this may be a read error. The genes are TRBV7-2 and TRBJ2-1, with 7 nucleotides matching TRBD1. Near its end, the DNA agrees better with TRBJ2-7, so the J call may be wrong. The CDR3 runs 15 residues. Germline V lookup: CDR1 SGHTA, CDR2 FQGNSA. CDR3 protein: CASRITGAPYNEQYF. CDR3 nucleotide sequence: TGTGCCAGCAGAATAACAGGGGCCCCCTACAATGAGCAGTACTTC.

The rearrangement uses TRBV24-1 and TRBJ2-3, with D unclear. Per germline, CDR1 KGHDR and CDR2 SFDVKD. This CDR3 contains 14 residues. V was cut by 9 bases and J by 0 bases, with 12 bases left in between. The CDR3 loop reads CATVGSLSTDTQYF. The CDR3 DNA sequence: TGTGCCACCGTCGGCTCCTTAAGCACAGATACGCAGTATTTT.

The rearrangement links TRBV5-6 to TRBJ2-1; 8 bases agree with TRBD2. V trimming: 4 bases; J trimming: 2 bases; junction bases outside the gene matches: 5. The CDR3 is 15 amino acids. Germline loops: CDR1 SGHDT, CDR2 YYEEEE. CDR3 loop: CASSPIGRAYNEQFF. CDR3 in DNA: TGTGCCAGCAGCCCGATCGGGAGGGCCTACAATGAGCAGTTCTTC.

The gene calls are TRBV5-1 and TRBJ2-1; 13 nucleotides agree with TRBD2. Germline lookup yields CDR1 SGHRS and CDR2 YFSETQ. This CDR3 is 17 amino acids long. V lost 1 base and J lost 7; bases outside the gene matches: 8. CDR3 in amino acids: CASSLRGLAGTGNEQFF. Written as DNA, the CDR3 is TGCGCCAGCAGCTTGAGGGGACTAGCGGGAACGGGGAATGAGCAGTTCTTC. Full variable domain (rest looked up from reference TRBV5-1 and TRBJ2-1): KAGVTQTPRYLIKTRGQQVTLSCSPISGHRSVSWYQQTPGQGLQFLFEYFSETQRNKGNFPGRFSGRQFSNSRSEMNVSTLELGDSALYLCASSLRGLAGTGNEQFFGPGTRLTVL.

J is TRBJ1-1 and V is TRBV5-5; 7 bases map to TRBD1. Germline V gives CDR1 SGHKS, CDR2 YYEKEE (reference sequence). The CDR3 totals 13 residues. With V trimmed by 8 bases and J by 0 bases, 4 bases remained unmatched. This chain's CDR3 is CARGTDMNTEAFF. As DNA, the CDR3 is TGTGCCAGAGGGACAGACATGAACACTGAAGCTTTCTTT.

The CDR3 loop is CASTRMDTDTQYF. The DNA of the CDR3 is TGTGCCAGCACCAGAATGGATACAGATACGCAGTATTTT. The chain recombines TRBV6-1 with TRBJ2-3; D gene unclear. Per germline, CDR1 MNHNS and CDR2 SASEGT. The CDR3 is made up of 13 amino acids. V lost 7 bases and J 3 bases, leaving 11 bases between the germline ends.

The chain carries TRBV29-1 and TRBJ1-1; D unclear. Trimming cost V 4 bases and J 1 base, with 10 bases left between them. The CDR3 sequence is 13 residues long. Germline V gives CDR1 SQVTM, CDR2 ANQGSEA. The CDR3 loop is CSVGLGGNTEAFF. DNA for the CDR3: TGCAGCGTTGGGTTGGGCGGGAACACTGAAGCTTTCTTT.

The chain is built from TRBV27 and TRBJ2-1; no reliable D call. CDR3 length: 17 residues. Germline V CDR1 and CDR2: MNHEY, SMNVEV (reference sequence). Trimming cost V 5 bases and J 4 bases, with 21 bases left between them. CDR3 protein: CASSLRSPTRVYNEQFF. The CDR3 DNA reads TGTGCCAGCAGTCTCCGATCTCCCACCCGAGTATACAATGAGCAGTTCTTC.

On this clonotype: A read error may explain this, as a much larger clone is one base away. The chain couples TRBV10-3 to TRBJ2-7; 11 bases match TRBD1. The CDR3 contains 15 residues. CDR1 ENHRY and CDR2 SYGVKD come from the germline V gene. The CDR3 region is CVISDTGTGGYEQYF. The CDR3 nucleotides are TGTGTCATCAGTGATACCGGGACAGGGGGCTACGAGCAGTACTTC.

At least ten counts were recorded for this clonotype. The gene calls are TRBV11-1 and TRBJ2-7; no firm D call. Germline loops: CDR1 SGHAT, CDR2 FQDESV (reference sequence). Trimming cost V 1 base and J 0 bases, with 7 bases left between them. The CDR3 totals 14 residues. The chain's CDR3 is CASSLGPVSYEQYF. CDR3 sequence (DNA): TGTGCCAGCAGCTTAGGACCCGTCTCCTACGAGCAGTACTTC.

Remarks on this clonotype: This may stem from a read error, because a much larger clone lies one nucleotide away. This chain links TRBV12-3 or TRBV12-4 with TRBJ2-7; 7 bases align to TRBD1. V was pared by 1 base and J by 5 bases, with 11 bases of the junction left unmatched. This CDR3 has 16 amino acids. In DNA, the CDR3 is TGTGCCAGCAGTTTAGGCCAATGGCAGGGGGACGACGAGCAGTACTTC. Translating it yields CASSLGQWQGDDEQYF.

This clonotype appeared many times. V is TRBV27 and J is TRBJ2-7, with 10 bases that match TRBD1. CDR3 length equals 13 residues. The junction had 0 bases not matched to a gene; V was cut back by 1 base and J by 6 bases. The germline V gene has CDR1 MNHEY and CDR2 SMNVEV (reference sequence). CDR3 protein: CASSLWDRGEQYF. DNA for the CDR3: TGTGCCAGCAGTTTATGGGACAGGGGCGAGCAGTACTTC.

The V call is TRBV18, the J call TRBJ2-7; 7 bases are shared with TRBD1. Germline CDR1 and CDR2: KGHSH and LQKENI. The CDR3 loop spans 14 amino acids. V dropped 1 base and J dropped 3; count of bases not matched to a gene: 3. CDR3 loop: CASSPRGDSYEQYF. For the CDR3, the DNA is TGTGCCAGCTCACCACGAGGGGACAGCTACGAGCAGTACTTC.

This chain joins TRBV19 and TRBJ1-4, with unresolved D. Trimming stripped 10 bases from V and 0 bases from J, with 15 bases between. The CDR3 is 15 residues long. The germline gives CDR1 LNHDA, CDR2 SQIVND (reference sequence). The CDR3 DNA sequence: TGTGCCATCAGCAGTACCCTCGCAACTAATGAAAAACTGTTTTTT. Its translation is CAISSTLATNEKLFF.

This chain connects TRBV11-2 to TRBJ2-1; 11 nucleotides agree with TRBD1. With 5 bases clipped from V and 3 bases from J, the junction kept 6 bases outside the gene matches. The CDR3 loop spans 16 amino acids. Germline lookup yields CDR1 SGHAT and CDR2 FQNNGV. The CDR3 region is CASSPRTGGFYNEQFF. CDR3 coding DNA: TGTGCCAGCAGCCCCCGGACAGGGGGCTTCTACAATGAGCAGTTCTTC.

The chain has TRBV29-1 and TRBJ1-2; 8 bases fit TRBD1. Germline lookup yields CDR1 SQVTM and CDR2 ANQGSEA. This CDR3 spans 18 amino acids. J gave up 0 bases and V 4 bases, and 16 bases lay outside the gene matches. CDR3: CSVVDAPGQDLANYGYTF. Written as DNA, the CDR3 is TGCAGCGTTGTAGACGCTCCGGGACAGGACCTAGCTAACTATGGCTACACCTTC. Drawing the rest from reference TRBV29-1 and TRBJ1-2, the complete variable domain is SAVISQKPSRDICQRGTSLTIQCQVDSQVTMMFWYRQQPGQSLTLIATANQGSEATYESGFVIDKFPISRPNLTFSTLTVSNMSPEDSSIYLCSVVDAPGQDLANYGYTFGSGTRLTVV.

The chain couples TRBV15 to TRBJ2-3; D is uncertain. CDR1 and CDR2 (germline): LNHNV, YYDKDF (reference sequence). The CDR3 runs 13 residues. Trimming cost V 7 bases and J 3 bases, with 11 bases left between them. The CDR3 DNA reads as TGTGCCACCAATCCCGTACGGACAGATACGCAGTATTTT. It is translated as CATNPVRTDTQYF.